This T cell receptor beta chain was captured by sequencing in a study of blood T cell repertoires in COVID-19. The overall study: The United States, Italy and Spain supplied acute and convalescent COVID-19 samples. PBMCs, B-cell-depleted T cells, or T cells were the source of the cDNA or gDNA that made up the material.

Authors' analysis steps: Amplified reference gene primers provided the basis for estimating nucleated cell counts. The repertoire was sequenced with immunoSEQ multiplex PCR; TCRdb's copy has only in-frame clones and lacks some. V and J calls and clone size are copied from that table; D and trimming were computed from the DNA. This table holds some 400,000 clones, roughly 80% found once. CDR1 and CDR2 (germline): MNHNS, SASEGT. V lost 2 bases, J lost 0 bases, and 20 bases lay in between. The CDR3 extends over 20 amino acids. J is TRBJ2-6 and V is TRBV6-1, with D perhaps TRBD1 (6 bases). Source material: peripheral blood. The clonotype was recovered from a human donor with acute or convalescent COVID-19. The donor label of this sample is uncertain. The CDR3 is CASSERGLWIPLSGANVLTF. CDR3 nucleotide sequence: TGTGCCAGCAGTGAAAGGGGGTTGTGGATCCCCCTCTCTGGGGCCAACGTCCTGACTTTC.